This T cell receptor beta chain was found in a study of CD8+CD57+ T cells in acquired aplastic anemia. Study details: DNA from sorted CD4+ and CD8+ cells averaged approximately 3.2 ug. CD4+ reads averaged approximately 9.9 million in healthy donors.

TCR beta VDJ and CDR3 profiling used genomic DNA as template. TCRdb analysed the reads with MiXCR anew, one entry per CDR3 protein. The sample comprises 180,000 or so distinct CDR3 sequences, approximately 46% of which are singletons, and 2.9% rests with the top ten. The CDR3 is 13 residues long. Trimming stripped 3 bases from V and 4 bases from J, with 13 bases between. Per germline, CDR1 SQVTM and CDR2 ANQGSEA. Study outcomes and limitations: Significant differences in CD8+ Simpson's diversity were not observed between patients and controls. Sharing between patients and controls was observed for twenty-nine CD8+ CDR3 sequences.

This clonotype was detected many times. Its specificity is unknown. V gene TRBV29-1 combines with J gene TRBJ2-7; the D gene is possibly TRBD1 (6 bases). The source is a human donor in good health. Sequenced: sorted CD4+, CD8+, or CD8+CD57+ T cells (not recorded which) from PBMCs. CDR3 amino acids: CSVEADRSYEQYF. CDR3 nucleotide sequence: TGCAGCGTTGAGGCAGACAGGAGTTACGAGCAGTACTTC.